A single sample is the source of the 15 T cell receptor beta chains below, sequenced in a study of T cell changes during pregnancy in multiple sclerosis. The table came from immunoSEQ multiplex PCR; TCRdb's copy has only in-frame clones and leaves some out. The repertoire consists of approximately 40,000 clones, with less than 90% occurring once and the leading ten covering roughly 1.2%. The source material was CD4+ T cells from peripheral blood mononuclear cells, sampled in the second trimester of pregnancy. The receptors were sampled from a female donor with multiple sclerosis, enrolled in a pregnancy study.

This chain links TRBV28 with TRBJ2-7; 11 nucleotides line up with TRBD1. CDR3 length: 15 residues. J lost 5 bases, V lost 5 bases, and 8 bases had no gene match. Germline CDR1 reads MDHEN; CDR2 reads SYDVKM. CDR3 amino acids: CASSPEGQGDHEQYF. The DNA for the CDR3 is TGTGCCAGCAGTCCCGAGGGACAGGGGGACCACGAGCAGTACTTC.

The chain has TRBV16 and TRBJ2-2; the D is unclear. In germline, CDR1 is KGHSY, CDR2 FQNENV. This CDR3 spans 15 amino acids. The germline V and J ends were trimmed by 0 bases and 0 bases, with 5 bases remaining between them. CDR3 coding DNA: TGTGCCAGCAGCCAATCTCCGGCGAACACCGGGGAGCTGTTTTTT. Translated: CASSQSPANTGELFF.

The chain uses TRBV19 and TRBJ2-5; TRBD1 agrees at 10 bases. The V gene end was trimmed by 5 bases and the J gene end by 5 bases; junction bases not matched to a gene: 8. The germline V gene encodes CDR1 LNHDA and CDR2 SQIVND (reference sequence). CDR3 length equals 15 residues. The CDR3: CASSSQTGGSETQYF. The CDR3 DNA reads TGTGCCAGTAGTTCCCAGACAGGGGGCTCGGAGACCCAGTACTTC.

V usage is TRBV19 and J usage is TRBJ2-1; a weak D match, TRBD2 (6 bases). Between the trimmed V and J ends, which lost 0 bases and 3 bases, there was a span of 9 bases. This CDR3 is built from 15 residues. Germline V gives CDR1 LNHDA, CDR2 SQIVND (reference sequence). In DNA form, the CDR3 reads TGTGCCAGTAGTATAGAAAGCGGGTTCTACAATGAGCAGTTCTTC. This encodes CASSIESGFYNEQFF.

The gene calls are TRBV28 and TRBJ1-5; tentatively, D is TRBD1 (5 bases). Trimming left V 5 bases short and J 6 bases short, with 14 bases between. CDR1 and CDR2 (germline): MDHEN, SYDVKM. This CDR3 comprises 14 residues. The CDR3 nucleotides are TGTGCCAGCAGTACCCCGACTAGGGGTCAGCCCCAGCATTTT. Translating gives CASSTPTRGQPQHF.

The CDR3 DNA follows: TGTGCCAGCAGCGCCTCGGGGGGGGCAACTGAAGCTTTCTTT. This sequence encodes CASSASGGATEAFF. The gene calls are TRBV7-9 and TRBJ1-1; D may be TRBD1 (6 bases). The V gene lost 5 bases and the J gene lost 5 bases, with 15 bases spanning the gap. In germline, CDR1 is SEHNR, CDR2 FQNEAQ (reference sequence). This CDR3 comprises 14 residues.

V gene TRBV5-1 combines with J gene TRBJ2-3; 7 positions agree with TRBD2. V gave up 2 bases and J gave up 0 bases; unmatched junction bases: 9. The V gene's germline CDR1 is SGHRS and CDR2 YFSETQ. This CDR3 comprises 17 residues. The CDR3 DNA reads TGCGCCAGCAGCTTCGGGGGGAAGTTCCCTAGCACAGATACGCAGTATTTT. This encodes CASSFGGKFPSTDTQYF.

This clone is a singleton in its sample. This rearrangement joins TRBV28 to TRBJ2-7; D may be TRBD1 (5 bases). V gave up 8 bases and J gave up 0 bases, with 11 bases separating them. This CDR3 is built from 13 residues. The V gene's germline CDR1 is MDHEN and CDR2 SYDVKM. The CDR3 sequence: CASRRDDSYEQYF. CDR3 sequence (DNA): TGTGCCAGCCGCAGGGATGACTCCTACGAGCAGTACTTC.

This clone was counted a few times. The CDR3 spells CASSGMAGGFYNEQFF. DNA for the CDR3: TGTGCCAGCAGTGGAATGGCGGGAGGGTTTTACAATGAGCAGTTCTTC. V usage is TRBV2 and J usage is TRBJ2-1; TRBD2 matches at 9 bases. Germline loops: CDR1 SNHLY, CDR2 FYNNEI. The CDR3 runs to 16 residues. J gave up 4 bases and V 4 bases, and 8 bases lay outside the gene matches.

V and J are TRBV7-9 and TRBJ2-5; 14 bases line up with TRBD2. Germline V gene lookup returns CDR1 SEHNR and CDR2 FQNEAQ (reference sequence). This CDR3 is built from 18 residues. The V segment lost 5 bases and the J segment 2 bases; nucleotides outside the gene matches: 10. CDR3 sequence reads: CASSLGGTSGSRQETQYF. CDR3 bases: TGTGCCAGCAGCCTAGGGGGGACTAGCGGGAGCCGACAAGAGACCCAGTACTTC.

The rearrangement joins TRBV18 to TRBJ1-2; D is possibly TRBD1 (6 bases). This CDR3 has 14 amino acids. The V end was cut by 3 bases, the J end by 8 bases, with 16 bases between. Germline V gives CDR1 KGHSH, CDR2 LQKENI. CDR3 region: CASSPLGGAEGYTF. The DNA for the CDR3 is TGTGCCAGCTCACCTTTGGGGGGGGCGGAAGGCTACACCTTC.

CDR3 protein: CASTLGGSGANVLTF. Here the CDR3 DNA reads TGTGCCAGTACCTTAGGAGGGTCTGGGGCCAACGTCCTGACTTTC. The chain has TRBV19 and TRBJ2-6; possibly TRBD2 for D (6 bases). CDR3 size: 15 residues. V lost 7 bases and J 1 base, leaving 11 bases between the germline ends. The V gene's germline CDR1 is LNHDA and CDR2 SQIVND (reference sequence).

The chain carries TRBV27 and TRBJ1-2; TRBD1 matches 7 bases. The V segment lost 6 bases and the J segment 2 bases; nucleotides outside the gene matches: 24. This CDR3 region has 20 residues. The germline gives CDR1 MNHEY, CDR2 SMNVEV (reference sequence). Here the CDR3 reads CASRFSTVRGSVQWNYGYTF. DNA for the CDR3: TGTGCCAGCAGATTTTCAACGGTCAGGGGGTCAGTCCAATGGAACTATGGCTACACCTTC.

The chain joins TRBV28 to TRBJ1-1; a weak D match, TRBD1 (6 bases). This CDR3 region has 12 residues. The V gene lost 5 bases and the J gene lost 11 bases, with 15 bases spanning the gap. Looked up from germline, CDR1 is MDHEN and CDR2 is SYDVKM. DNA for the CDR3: TGTGCCAGCAGTGTACAGGGTTGGGAGGCTTTCTTT. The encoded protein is CASSVQGWEAFF. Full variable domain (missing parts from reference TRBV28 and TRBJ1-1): DVKVTQSSRYLVKRTGEKVFLECVQDMDHENMFWYRQDPGLGLRLIYFSYDVKMKEKGDIPEGYSVSREKKERFSLILESASTNQTSMYLCASSVQGWEAFFGQGTRLTVV.

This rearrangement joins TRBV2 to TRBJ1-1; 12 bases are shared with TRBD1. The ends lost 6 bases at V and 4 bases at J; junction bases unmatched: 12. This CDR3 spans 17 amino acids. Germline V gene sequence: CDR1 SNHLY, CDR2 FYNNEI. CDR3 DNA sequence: TGTGCCAGCAGGGGGGGACAGGGGGCGGGGAGGGCCACTGAAGCTTTCTTT. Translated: CASRGGQGAGRATEAFF.